The rows below give T cell receptor beta chains drawn from one sample of a study of T cells after yellow fever vaccination. TCRdb reprocessed the 5' RACE reads via MiXCR and lists one record per CDR3 protein. The table has about 220,000 distinct CDR3 sequences, 5.5% to 8.5% seen once. Sequencing was performed on CD4+ T cells sorted from PBMCs, taken on the day of the yellow fever booster vaccination. All receptors derive from a man aged 25-45 years who received the YFV17D yellow fever vaccine. The CDR3 runs from the conserved cysteine through the conserved F or W. A D gene is named only where the DNA matches it firmly.

d_call v_call cdr3_aa
NA TRBV20-1 CSARDGSRQNTGELFF
NA TRBV18 CASSPGTSGGYEQYF
TRBD1 TRBV30 CAWKRTGRSEQYF
TRBD2 TRBV10-3 CAISEGSGSDNNEQFF
NA TRBV5-1 CASSLEGLWGLNTEAFF
NA TRBV27 CASNRAVLANTGELFF
NA TRBV27 CASSFRDTSPLHF
TRBD1 TRBV10-2 CASSESTLRTGGNYGYTF
NA TRBV7-7 CASSPADSLRSEQFF
TRBD2 TRBV20-1 CKIAGGRNEQFF
NA TRBV5-1 CASHRFQETQYF
TRBD2 TRBV5-1 CASSYGLAGEGATQYF
TRBD1 TRBV20-1 CSARAGGSGNTEAFF
TRBD1 TRBV7-2 CASSSRTGMTYEQYF
NA TRBV20-1 CSARGSRQPQHF
TRBD2 TRBV20-1 CCARPTSGRAVTDTQYF
NA TRBV12-3/TRBV12-4 CASSFQGRNSPLHF
NA TRBV7-2 CASSLSRAQETQYF
NA TRBV20-1 CSAKYGGTDTQYF
NA TRBV11-2 CASSPTRDIQYF
NA TRBV20-1 CSGIGRADEQFF
NA TRBV29-1 CSAGHNYNEQFF
TRBD1 TRBV30 CAWTQPGQGTYEQYF
NA TRBV5-1 CASSLDSNYNEQFF
NA TRBV6-2/TRBV6-3 CASTYRTEGGYTF
TRBD2 TRBV18 CASSPLPTSGIATQYF
NA TRBV2 CASKTTLQGHTEAFF
TRBD1 TRBV5-6 CASSERGRFYGYTF
NA TRBV11-3 CASSQDPGRGELFF
NA TRBV6-5 CASSTSRAAEKLFF
TRBD2 TRBV20-1 CSVPLNGGSYNEQFF
NA TRBV7-2 CASSYGGGESYEQYF
NA TRBV15 CATSRSRSGANVLTF
NA TRBV28 CASSFSGGGNEQFF
NA TRBV6-2/TRBV6-3 CASSYSPGGTTDTQYF